One and the same sample provided the 21 T cell receptor beta chains below, sequenced in a study of PD-L1 blockade in urothelial cancer. Time point: peripheral blood 6 weeks after treatment start. The method was immunoSEQ multiplex PCR; TCRdb's version includes in-frame clones alone and lacks a portion of them. The repertoire includes about 36,000 clones, around 84% of them detected once, and more than 9% sits in the top ten. Sequencing used PBMCs, obtained around atezolizumab (anti-PD-L1) treatment. The receptors come from a man between 40 and 49 years old with urothelial cancer.

The chain combines TRBV28 with TRBJ1-2, with a weak D call TRBD1 (6 bases). Germline loops: CDR1 MDHEN, CDR2 SYDVKM. V was pared by 6 bases and J by 8 bases, with 19 bases between. The CDR3 is 14 amino acids. This CDR3 reads CASRPTGRGLGYTF. The CDR3 DNA sequence: TGTGCCAGCAGGCCGACAGGCAGAGGGTTGGGCTACACCTTC.

This clone was detected only a few times. This chain uses TRBV9 with TRBJ2-7; 7 bases are shared with TRBD1. CDR1 is SGDLS and CDR2 is YYNGEE in the germline V gene. Trimming cost V 3 bases and J 0 bases; bases outside gene matches: 6. The CDR3 runs 15 residues. CDR3 region: CASSEQGKSSYEQYF. CDR3 sequence (DNA): TGTGCCAGCAGCGAACAGGGGAAGAGCTCCTACGAGCAGTACTTC.

V is TRBV19 and J is TRBJ1-1; TRBD1 matches 9 bases. Germline lookup yields CDR1 LNHDA and CDR2 SQIVND (reference sequence). This CDR3 has 14 residues. Trimming cost V 5 bases and J 7 bases; bases outside gene matches: 8. CDR3 nucleotides: TGTGCCAGTAGTGTGGACAGGGGAAGGAGTGAAGCTTTCTTT. Translating gives CASSVDRGRSEAFF.

The V gene is TRBV5-6, the J gene TRBJ2-7; TRBD1 might be the D (6 bases). From germline, CDR1 is SGHDT and CDR2 YYEEEE. CDR3 size: 13 residues. V shed 4 bases and J shed 6 bases, with 14 bases lying between them. The DNA for the CDR3 is TGTGCCAGCAGCCCCCCACAGGGATCCGAGCAGTACTTC. Its protein product is CASSPPQGSEQYF.

The chain has TRBV30 and TRBJ2-1; maybe TRBD2 (6 bases). CDR1 is GTSNPN, CDR2 SVGIG, per germline (reference sequence). This CDR3 has 16 amino acids. V lost 0 bases and J 1 base, leaving 13 bases between the germline ends. CDR3 residues: CAWSVSGLNSYNEQFF. CDR3 nucleotides: TGTGCCTGGAGTGTGTCGGGACTGAATTCCTACAATGAGCAGTTCTTC.

The gene calls are TRBV7-3 and TRBJ2-3, with 10 bases matching TRBD2. Losses at the gene ends were 2 bases for V and 3 bases for J; bases not matched to a gene: 5. Germline V gives CDR1 SGHTA, CDR2 FQGTGA. The CDR3 has 16 amino acids. CDR3 bases: TGTGCCAGCAGCTTATTAGCGGGAGGCGGAACAGATACGCAGTATTTT. Protein: CASSLLAGGGTDTQYF.

V usage is TRBV18 and J usage is TRBJ2-5; 7 bases are a match to TRBD1. The germline V gene has CDR1 KGHSH and CDR2 LQKENI. The CDR3 covers 14 residues. V lost 4 bases to trimming and J lost 2 bases; unmatched junction nucleotides: 4. CDR3 nucleotides: TGTGCCAGCTCACTGGACAGGATTCAAGAGACCCAGTACTTC. It specifies CASSLDRIQETQYF.

The CDR3 DNA reads TGTGCCAGCAGTTTATCGGGGGTGGGAGGCTACGAGCAGTACTTC. Translated: CASSLSGVGGYEQYF. This sequence joins TRBV28 and TRBJ2-7, with D perhaps matching TRBD2 (6 bases). V gave up 1 base and J gave up 3 bases, with 13 bases separating them. CDR1 and CDR2 (germline): MDHEN, SYDVKM. This CDR3 contains 15 residues.

The chain recombines TRBV4-1 with TRBJ2-5, with D uncertain. The CDR3 spans 13 residues. From germline, CDR1 is MGHRA and CDR2 YSYEKL. With 1 base removed from V and 4 bases from J, the gap between germline ends came to 7 bases. The CDR3 here is CASSQVQSETQYF. The CDR3 nucleotides read TGCGCCAGCAGCCAAGTACAGTCAGAGACCCAGTACTTC.

J is TRBJ2-3 and V is TRBV11-2; 7 bases are a match to TRBD2. This CDR3 has 15 amino acids. With V trimmed by 0 bases and J by 2 bases, 2 bases remained unmatched. CDR1 and CDR2 from the germline V gene are SGHAT and FQNNGV. In DNA form, the CDR3 reads TGTGCCAGCAGCTTAGAGGGAGGGACCACAGATACGCAGTATTTT. Translated, it gives CASSLEGGTTDTQYF.

The chain uses TRBV11-2 and TRBJ2-5, with D possibly TRBD1 on 5 matching bases. Deletions cut 7 bases from V and 5 bases from J, with 17 bases between. Germline V gene lookup returns CDR1 SGHAT and CDR2 FQNNGV. The CDR3 runs to 14 residues. The CDR3 coding sequence is TGTGCCAGCACACCGGACATACCTGGGGAGACCCAGTACTTC. Translated: CASTPDIPGETQYF.

V usage is TRBV30 and J usage is TRBJ2-5; D is perhaps TRBD2 (5 bases). The CDR3 contains 15 residues. The germline V and J ends were trimmed by 2 bases and 1 base, with 14 bases remaining between them. In germline, CDR1 is GTSNPN, CDR2 SVGIG (reference sequence). The CDR3 DNA follows: TGTGCCTGGAGTTCCGGGCCCGGGGTCCAAGAGACCCAGTACTTC. Translated, it gives CAWSSGPGVQETQYF.

This clone was counted between two and nine times. The V call is TRBV6-5, the J call TRBJ1-2, with D possibly matching TRBD1 (6 bases). CDR3 length equals 13 residues. The germline V and J ends were trimmed by 7 bases and 4 bases, with 13 bases remaining between them. Germline values: CDR1 MNHEY, CDR2 SVGAGI. This chain's CDR3 is CASTGRGSYGYTF. The CDR3 DNA reads as TGTGCCAGCACGGGCAGGGGAAGCTATGGCTACACCTTC.

The rearrangement joins TRBV18 to TRBJ2-7; TRBD1 aligns across 12 bases. The germline V gene encodes CDR1 KGHSH and CDR2 LQKENI. J was trimmed by 5 bases and V by 4 bases; bases with no gene match: 3. The CDR3 spans 14 residues. CDR3 amino acids: CASSRDRGQHEQYF. CDR3 sequence (DNA): TGTGCCAGCTCACGGGACAGGGGGCAACACGAGCAGTACTTC.

The chain uses TRBV7-2 and TRBJ2-4, with D unclear. Trimming pared 3 bases from V and 0 bases from J, leaving 6 bases between. CDR1 is SGHTA and CDR2 is FQGNSA in the germline V gene. The CDR3 has 14 residues. This CDR3 is CASSLEIAKNIQYF. The CDR3 DNA reads TGTGCCAGCAGCTTGGAGATAGCCAAAAACATTCAGTACTTC.

The chain employs TRBV30 and TRBJ1-2; D is undetermined. Germline V lookup: CDR1 GTSNPN, CDR2 SVGIG (reference sequence). This CDR3 has 13 amino acids. Between the trimmed V and J ends, which lost 3 bases and 7 bases, there was a span of 15 bases. CDR3: CAWRWAVRSGYTF. The CDR3 region has the DNA TGTGCCTGGAGATGGGCAGTACGTTCTGGCTACACCTTC.

The chain joins TRBV30 to TRBJ1-1; 9 bases agree with TRBD1. V gave up 5 bases and J gave up 1 base; unmatched junction bases: 2. Germline loops: CDR1 GTSNPN, CDR2 SVGIG (reference sequence). This CDR3 comprises 13 residues. As DNA, the CDR3 is TGTGCCTGGGGGACAGGGCGGAACACTGAAGCTTTCTTT. As protein: CAWGTGRNTEAFF.

This chain uses TRBV4-2 with TRBJ2-3; a weak D match, TRBD1 (5 bases). V lost 0 bases and J lost 11, with 18 bases in between. Germline V lookup: CDR1 LGHNA, CDR2 YNFKEQ. The CDR3 contains 15 residues. Written as DNA, the CDR3 is TGTGCCAGCAGCCAAGAGCTTCAGGGTGACCCCCAGCAGTATTTT. Amino acid sequence: CASSQELQGDPQQYF.

The CDR3 sequence is CASSLGDFNQPQHF. Here the CDR3 DNA reads TGTGCCAGCAGCTTAGGGGACTTCAATCAGCCCCAGCATTTT. J is TRBJ1-5 and V is TRBV7-9; TRBD1 is a possible D gene (5 bases). V was clipped by 1 base and J by 3 bases, with 7 bases between them. The CDR3 length is 14 residues. Germline V gene lookup returns CDR1 SEHNR and CDR2 FQNEAQ (reference sequence). Looking up the rest from reference TRBV7-9 and TRBJ1-5 gives the full variable domain: DTGVSQNPRHKITKRGQNVTFRCDPISEHNRLYWYRQTLGQGPEFLTYFQNEAQLEKSRLLSDRFSAERPKGSFSTLEIQRTEQGDSAMYLCASSLGDFNQPQHFGDGTRLSIL.

V gene TRBV7-3 combines with J gene TRBJ2-5, with TRBD2 as a possible D gene (6 bases). Germline assignment: CDR1 SGHTA and CDR2 FQGTGA. V lost 5 bases and J 3 bases, leaving 10 bases between the germline ends. The CDR3 spans 13 residues. This CDR3 reads CASSRGSEETQYF. The CDR3 DNA is TGTGCCAGCAGCCGGGGGTCTGAAGAGACCCAGTACTTC.

V usage is TRBV7-9 and J usage is TRBJ2-5; TRBD1 matches at 7 bases. Looked up from germline, CDR1 is SEHNR and CDR2 is FQNEAQ (reference sequence). This CDR3 region has 15 residues. V shed 5 bases and J 3 bases; nucleotides not matched to a gene: 9. The CDR3 DNA sequence: TGTGCCAGCAGCGCAGCCGAGACAGGGAAAGAGACCCAGTACTTC. This gives the protein CASSAAETGKETQYF.